This T cell receptor beta chain was retrieved from a study of blood T cell repertoires in COVID-19. Using immunoSEQ multiplex PCR, the repertoire was profiled, and TCRdb retains in-frame clones only, with some absent. Of around 220,000 clones in the sample, 82% were seen once. V was trimmed by 2 bases and J by 0 bases, leaving 7 bases between them. Looked up from germline, CDR1 is LGHDT and CDR2 is YNNKEL (reference sequence). This CDR3 has 14 amino acids. This rearrangement joins TRBV3-1 (or the pseudogene TRBV3-2) to TRBJ1-1; D remains ambiguous. The source material was peripheral blood. The sequence was obtained from an elderly woman with active or convalescent COVID-19. Here the CDR3 reads CASSQSGLNTEAFF. The CDR3 DNA follows: TGTGCCAGCAGCCAAAGCGGGTTGAACACTGAAGCTTTCTTT.